Included here is one T cell receptor beta chain sequence, with context. Original data processing: Amplification of reference gene primers was used by the study to estimate nucleated cell counts. The data were produced by immunoSEQ multiplex PCR, yet TCRdb's version contains in-frame clones alone and is incomplete. Clone size and the V and J calls come from that table; the DNA yielded D and trimming. The sample has hundreds of thousands of clones; 87% are singletons. The source of the sample is a study of blood T cell repertoires in COVID-19. Study overall: PBMCs, B-cell-depleted T cells, or T cells provided the cDNA or gDNA that made up the material.

The CDR3 has 13 amino acids. The germline V gene encodes CDR1 SNHLY and CDR2 FYNNEI. V was clipped by 6 bases and J by 1 base, with 9 bases between them. The chain carries TRBV2 and TRBJ1-1, with a tentative D call TRBD1 (5 bases). Source material: peripheral blood. The receptor comes from a woman aged 40 to 50 who had recovered from COVID-19. This CDR3 is CASRGHPNTEAFF. CDR3 DNA: TGTGCCAGCAGAGGACACCCGAACACTGAAGCTTTCTTT. Combining the CDR3 with reference TRBV2 and TRBJ1-1 gives the whole variable domain EPEVTQTPSHQVTQMGQEVILRCVPISNHLYFYWYRQILGQKVEFLVSFYNNEISEKSEIFDDQFSVERPDGSNFTLKIRSTKLEDSAMYFCASRGHPNTEAFFGQGTRLTVV.